This paragraph reports one TCR beta chain. Its antigen is not known. This sample is part of a study of T cells in severe cutaneous drug reactions. About the study: Patients came from Taiwan, Thailand and a European registry, 2011 to 2018. Blister fluid/cells and PBMC came from acute- or recovery-stage patients.

Libraries were made by iRepertoire multiplex PCR with TCR subtype-specific primers for bulk and single-cell sequencing. TCRdb re-called the multiplex PCR reads and catalogs CDR3 proteins one per entry, DNA excluded. The table for this sample gives more than 20,000 distinct CDR3 sequences. The patients sequenced had a carbamazepine-induced Stevens-Johnson syndrome or toxic epidermal necrolysis reaction. Germline values: CDR1 DFQATT, CDR2 SNEGSKA (reference sequence). The CDR3 has 16 residues. Study-level points and caveats: A public TCRbeta CDR3 appeared in all seven CBZ-SJS/TEN blister samples, averaging 13.57%. Blister cells averaged about 33% and PBMC roughly 5.5% TRBV12-4 in carbamazepine-induced Stevens-Johnson syndrome or toxic epidermal necrolysis patients.

The source is a human donor with toxic epidermal necrolysis, a severe cutaneous drug reaction. The chain couples TRBV20-1 to TRBJ2-1; the TCRdb D gene call, TRBD2, has no DNA to confirm it. The sequenced material came from PBMCs. Here the CDR3 reads CSARVAGGRASNEQFF.